This T cell receptor (beta chain) was found in a study of T-cell memory formation after mild COVID-19. Background on the study: Each donor largely had its own TCR clusters. Overall study findings and caveats: Among contracting clones, CD4+ were mainly CM/EM and CD8+ enriched in EMRA. Day 15 to 85 contractors were CD4/CD8 balanced; later expanders leaned CD4+.

To note about this clonotype: What it binds is unknown.

CDR3 size: 13 residues. V lost 3 bases, J lost 7 bases, and 4 bases stayed unmatched. From germline, CDR1 is SGHRS and CDR2 YFSETQ. Each CDR3 protein is one row after TCRdb ran MiXCR on the 5' RACE reads. The sample comprises 300,000 to 350,000 distinct CDR3 sequences, about an eighth of which are singletons, and 20% to 25% rests with the top ten. The specimen was PBMCs or a T cell subset sorted from them (not recorded which). The source of this sequence is a man aged 18 to 35 who had mild COVID-19 (a few samples of this study predate the infection). Cell type and time point are not known. The chain uses TRBV5-1 and TRBJ2-1; 7 bases are a match to TRBD1. In nucleotides, the CDR3 is TGCGCCAGCAGCTCCGAACAGGGGAATGAGCAGTTCTTC. Protein: CASSSEQGNEQFF.